The 2 T cell receptor beta chains in this list originate from one sample, sequenced in a study of control samples from healthy donors and cancer patients. Sequencing was performed with immunoSEQ multiplex PCR; in TCRdb, only in-frame clones are kept and a portion is missing. The sample shows approximately 130,000 clones, approximately 87% of them seen only once. Sequences were obtained from blood. The receptor source for this set is a man between 60 and 75 years old in good health.

The chain joins TRBV11-2 to TRBJ2-6; D is unresolved. V lost 5 bases and J lost 3, with 11 bases in between. The CDR3 spans 15 residues. Germline CDR1 SGHAT, CDR2 FQNNGV. The CDR3 here is CASSRSGGGANVLTF. The CDR3 bases are TGTGCCAGCAGCCGGTCAGGCGGTGGGGCCAACGTCCTGACTTTC.

This sequence joins TRBV28 and TRBJ1-5, with TRBD1 identical over 7 bases. With 11 bases clipped from V and 0 bases from J, the junction kept 7 bases outside the gene matches. Germline V gives CDR1 MDHEN, CDR2 SYDVKM. This CDR3 contains 14 residues. CDR3 sequence (DNA): TGTGCCGGCCGGGACAGCTATAGCAATCAGCCCCAGCATTTT. Its translation is CAGRDSYSNQPQHF.